This is a list of T cell receptor beta chains from one sample in a study of T-cell reconstitution after alpha-beta-depleted transplantation in children. TCRdb reprocessed the PCR reads with MiXCR, giving one entry per CDR3 protein. The sample holds approximately 250,000 distinct CDR3 sequences, approximately 9.8% seen once. The material was PBMCs from the stem cell graft donor, obtained from the stem cell graft. The source of these receptors is a human donor who donated a stem cell graft to a child with SCID. The CDR3 runs from the conserved cysteine through the conserved F or W. D genes are given only for firm matches. Expanded clones are given a class, and other clones once, few, many or no size at all.

size	length	J	V	D	DNA	CDR3
many	17	TRBJ1-4	TRBV5-1	TRBD1	TGCGCCAGCAGCCCTCCGGGACAGGGGGCCTTTAATGAAAAACTGTTTTTT	CASSPPGQGAFNEKLFF
many	13	TRBJ2-2	TRBV5-1	.	TGCGCCAGCAGCGGGAGTGCCACCGGGGAGCTGTTTTTT	CASSGSATGELFF
.	14	TRBJ2-4	TRBV29-1	.	TGCAGCGTGACGGACACCTTAGCCAAAAACATTCAGTACTTC	CSVTDTLAKNIQYF
many	14	TRBJ1-3	TRBV18	.	TGTGCCAGCTCACCGGGGGGCTCTGGAAACACCATATATTTT	CASSPGGSGNTIYF
many	18	TRBJ2-1	TRBV9	TRBD2	TGTGCCAGCAGCGTAGAAGGTAGCGGGGGCCGGACCTACAATGAGCAGTTCTTC	CASSVEGSGGRTYNEQFF
many	12	TRBJ2-3	TRBV7-2	.	TGTGCCAGCAGCTCCCACTTTGGTACGCAGTATTTT	CASSSHFGTQYF
few	17	TRBJ2-7	TRBV5-5	TRBD2	TGTGCCAGCAGCCCTCTTCAACGGGAGGGGAAGGGTTACGAGCAGTACTTC	CASSPLQREGKGYEQYF
many	15	TRBJ2-3	TRBV5-1	.	TGCGCCAGCAGCTCCAAACAGGGTAGCACAGATACGCAGTATTTT	CASSSKQGSTDTQYF
many	12	TRBJ1-2	TRBV12-3/TRBV12-4	.	TGTGCCAGCAGTCCCGACATTTTTGGCTACACCTTC	CASSPDIFGYTF
few	13	TRBJ1-2	TRBV6-2/TRBV6-3	.	TGTGCCAGCAGTTACGAGTGGAACTATGGCTACACCTTC	CASSYEWNYGYTF
.	12	TRBJ1-1	TRBV5-6	.	TGTGCCAGCAGCCGGACCTTCGAGGAAGCTTTCTTT	CASSRTFEEAFF
many	14	TRBJ2-5	TRBV2	.	TGTGCCAGCAGGCACGACAGGATCTCCGAGACCCAGTACTTC	CASRHDRISETQYF
many	15	TRBJ2-7	TRBV5-1	.	TGCGCCAGCAGATACAGGATCCCGGGCCCCTACGAGCAGTACTTC	CASRYRIPGPYEQYF
many	15	TRBJ2-3	TRBV24-1	.	TGTGCCACCAGTGACTCACGGGGGGCGGCAGATACGCAGTATTTT	CATSDSRGAADTQYF
many	17	TRBJ2-2	TRBV27	TRBD2	TGTGCCAGCGCCAAATGGAAAATAGCGGGGGACACCGGGGAGCTGTTTTTT	CASAKWKIAGDTGELFF
.	14	TRBJ2-5	TRBV7-9	.	TGTGCCATCGGCCCCGGGCTCCTCTGCGAGACCCAGTACTTC	CAIGPGLLCETQYF
many	14	TRBJ2-1	TRBV29-1	.	TGCAGCGTGGTTCCTAGTAAGGTCTACAATGAGCAGTTCTTC	CSVVPSKVYNEQFF
many	15	TRBJ1-5	TRBV20-1	.	TGCAGTGCTATATATGGGCAGGGTAGCAATCAGCCCCAGCATTTT	CSAIYGQGSNQPQHF
many	11	TRBJ2-4	TRBV20-1	.	TGCAGTGCTTTTCGCAAAAACATTCAGTACTTC	CSAFRKNIQYF
many	11	TRBJ2-7	TRBV20-1	.	TGCAGTGCTAGACGGGATTTGGAGCAGTACTTC	CSARRDLEQYF
many	13	TRBJ2-5	TRBV20-1	.	TGCAGTGCAGGCAGGGAGATAGGGGAGACCCAGTACTTC	CSAGREIGETQYF
.	20	TRBJ2-1	TRBV11-3	TRBD2	TGTGCCAGCAGCTCGACGACCCGGACTAGCCGGGTTAGCTCCTACAATGAGCAGTTCTTC	CASSSTTRTSRVSSYNEQFF
many	14	TRBJ1-2	TRBV5-1	.	TGCGCCAGCAGCCGGGAGGACAAGAACTATGGCTACACCTTC	CASSREDKNYGYTF
many	14	TRBJ2-5	TRBV11-2	.	TGTGCCAGCAGCTTAGGGTCGGGCGGGGAGACCCAGTACTTC	CASSLGSGGETQYF
many	14	TRBJ1-5	TRBV28	.	TGTGCCAGCAGTTTATGGGTGGGAGGGCAGCCCCAGCATTTT	CASSLWVGGQPQHF
many	14	TRBJ2-7	TRBV24-1	.	TGTGCCACCAGTGATGGGGGCAAGCCTAACGAGCAGTACTTC	CATSDGGKPNEQYF
many	18	TRBJ2-3	TRBV10-3	TRBD2	TGTGCCATCAGTGCCTTAGCGGGGGGGCCTAGGACCACAGATACGCAGTATTTT	CAISALAGGPRTTDTQYF
many	13	TRBJ2-2	TRBV5-1	.	TGCGCCAGCAGCTTCGCGAACACCGGGGAGCTGTTTTTT	CASSFANTGELFF
few	13	TRBJ2-2	TRBV2	.	TGTGTCATAGTTGAGTTGAACACCGGGGAGCTGTTTTTT	CVIVELNTGELFF
many	17	TRBJ2-2	TRBV20-1	TRBD2	TGCAGTGCTGGGTGGGGCGGGACTAGTAAAGGGGCCGGGGAGCTGTTTTTT	CSAGWGGTSKGAGELFF
many	11	TRBJ2-1	TRBV20-1	.	TGCAGTGTCGTCCCTCAGTATGAGCAGTTCTTC	CSVVPQYEQFF
.	14	TRBJ2-7	TRBV18	.	TGTGCCAGCTCACCAGGCGCGAGCTCCTACGAGCAGTACTTC	CASSPGASSYEQYF
many	14	TRBJ1-1	TRBV6-1	.	TGTGCCACCCGCGAGGGGGGATGGAACACTGAAGCTTTCTTT	CATREGGWNTEAFF
many	13	TRBJ2-7	TRBV20-1	TRBD2	TGCAGTGCTAGATCGGGGGGGGGCTACGAGCAGTACTTC	CSARSGGGYEQYF
few	14	TRBJ1-6	TRBV6-2/TRBV6-3	.	TGTGCCAGCAGCCGTGGGGGCGCGAGTTCACCCCTCCACTTT	CASSRGGASSPLHF
many	14	TRBJ1-6	TRBV20-1	.	TGCAGTGCTGGCCAGGGAGCGGAGAATTCACCCCTCCACTTT	CSAGQGAENSPLHF
many	18	TRBJ2-2	TRBV2	.	TGTGCCAGCAGTGAAGCGCTAGGGGCAGTCCGGAACACCGGGGAGCTGTTTTTT	CASSEALGAVRNTGELFF
many	15	TRBJ1-5	TRBV4-1	TRBD1	TGCGCCAGCAGCCCGGGACAGGGGATAAATCAGCCCCAGCATTTT	CASSPGQGINQPQHF
many	16	TRBJ1-1	TRBV12-3/TRBV12-4	.	TGTGCCAGCAGTTTGACCGGACTGACTAGCGGCACTGAAGCTTTCTTT	CASSLTGLTSGTEAFF
many	11	TRBJ2-7	TRBV7-2	.	TGTGCCAGCAGCCCACACTACGAGCAGTACTTC	CASSPHYEQYF
many	16	TRBJ2-1	TRBV12-3/TRBV12-4	TRBD2	TGTGCCTCTCTGGGGGGGGACCAGAGCTCCTACAATGAGCAGTTCTTC	CASLGGDQSSYNEQFF
many	10	TRBJ1-1	TRBV29-1	.	TGCAGCGTTGAGCAGCTTATGGCTTTCTTT	CSVEQLMAFF
many	13	TRBJ1-6	TRBV12-3/TRBV12-4	.	TGTGCCAGCAGACCAGGTTATAATTCACCCCTCCACTTT	CASRPGYNSPLHF
many	12	TRBJ2-4	TRBV20-1	TRBD1	TGCAGTGCAGGGACAGGGCAAAACATTCAGTACTTC	CSAGTGQNIQYF
many	16	TRBJ2-1	TRBV5-1	TRBD2	TGCGCCAGCAACCCCACAGGGGCGGGGGGGCTTGGTGAGCAGTTCTTC	CASNPTGAGGLGEQFF